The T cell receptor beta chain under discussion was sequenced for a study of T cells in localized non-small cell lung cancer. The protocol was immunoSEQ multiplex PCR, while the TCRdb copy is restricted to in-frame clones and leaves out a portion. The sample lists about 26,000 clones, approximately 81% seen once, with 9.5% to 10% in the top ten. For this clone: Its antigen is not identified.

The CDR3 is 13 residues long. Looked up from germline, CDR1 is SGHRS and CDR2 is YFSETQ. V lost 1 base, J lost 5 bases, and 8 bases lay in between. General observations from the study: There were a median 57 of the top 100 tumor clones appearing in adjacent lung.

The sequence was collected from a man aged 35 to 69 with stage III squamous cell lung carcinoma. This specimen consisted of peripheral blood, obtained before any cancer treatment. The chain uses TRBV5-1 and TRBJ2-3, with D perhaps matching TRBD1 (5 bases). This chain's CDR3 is CASSLFREDTQYF. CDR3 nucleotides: TGCGCCAGCAGCTTGTTCAGGGAAGATACGCAGTATTTT.